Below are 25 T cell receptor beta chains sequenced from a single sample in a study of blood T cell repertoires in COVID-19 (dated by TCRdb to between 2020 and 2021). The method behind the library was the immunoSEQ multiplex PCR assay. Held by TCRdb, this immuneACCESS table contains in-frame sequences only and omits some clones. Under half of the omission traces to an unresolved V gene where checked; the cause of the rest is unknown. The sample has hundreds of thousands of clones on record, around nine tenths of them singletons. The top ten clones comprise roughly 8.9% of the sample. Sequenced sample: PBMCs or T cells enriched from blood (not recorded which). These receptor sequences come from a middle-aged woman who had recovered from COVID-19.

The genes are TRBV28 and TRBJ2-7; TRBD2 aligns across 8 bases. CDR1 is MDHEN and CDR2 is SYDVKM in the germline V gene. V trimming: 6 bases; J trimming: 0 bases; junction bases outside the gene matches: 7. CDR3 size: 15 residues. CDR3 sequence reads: CASSPTSGYSYEQYF. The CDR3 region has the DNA TGTGCCAGCAGCCCTACTAGCGGTTACTCCTACGAGCAGTACTTC. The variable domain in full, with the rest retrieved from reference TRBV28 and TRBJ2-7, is DVKVTQSSRYLVKRTGEKVFLECVQDMDHENMFWYRQDPGLGLRLIYFSYDVKMKEKGDIPEGYSVSREKKERFSLILESASTNQTSMYLCASSPTSGYSYEQYFGPGTRLTVT.

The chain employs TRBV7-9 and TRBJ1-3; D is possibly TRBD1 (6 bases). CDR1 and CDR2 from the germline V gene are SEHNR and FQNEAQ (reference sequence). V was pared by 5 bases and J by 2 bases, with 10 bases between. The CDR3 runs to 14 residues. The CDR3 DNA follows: TGTGCCAGCAGCCTCCCAGGGGCTGGAAACACCATATATTTT. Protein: CASSLPGAGNTIYF.

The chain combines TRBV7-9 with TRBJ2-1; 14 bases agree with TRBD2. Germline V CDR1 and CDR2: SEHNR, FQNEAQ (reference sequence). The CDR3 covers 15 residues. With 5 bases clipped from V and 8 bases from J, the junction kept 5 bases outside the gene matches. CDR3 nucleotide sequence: TGTGCCAGCAGCCGACTAGCGGGAGGGGGTGATGAGCAGTTCTTC. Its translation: CASSRLAGGGDEQFF.

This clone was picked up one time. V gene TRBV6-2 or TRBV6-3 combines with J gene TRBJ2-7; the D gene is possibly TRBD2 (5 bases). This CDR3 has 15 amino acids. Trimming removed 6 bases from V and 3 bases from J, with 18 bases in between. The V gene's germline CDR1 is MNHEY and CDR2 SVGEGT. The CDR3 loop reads CASSDGVVLNYEQYF. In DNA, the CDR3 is TGTGCCAGCAGCGACGGGGTAGTTTTAAACTACGAGCAGTACTTC.

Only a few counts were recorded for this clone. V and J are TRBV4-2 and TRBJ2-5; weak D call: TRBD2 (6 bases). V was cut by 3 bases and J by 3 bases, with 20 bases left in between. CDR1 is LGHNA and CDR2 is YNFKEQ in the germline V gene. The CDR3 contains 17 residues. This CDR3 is CASSQGNREGTEETQYF. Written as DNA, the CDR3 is TGTGCCAGCAGCCAGGGGAACCGTGAGGGGACTGAAGAGACCCAGTACTTC.

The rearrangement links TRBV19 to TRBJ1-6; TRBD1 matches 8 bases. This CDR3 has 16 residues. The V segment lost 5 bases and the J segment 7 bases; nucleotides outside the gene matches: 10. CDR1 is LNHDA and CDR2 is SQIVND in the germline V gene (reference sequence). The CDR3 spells CASSVQGALGNSPLHF. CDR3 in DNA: TGTGCCAGTAGTGTTCAGGGGGCCTTAGGGAATTCACCCCTCCACTTT.

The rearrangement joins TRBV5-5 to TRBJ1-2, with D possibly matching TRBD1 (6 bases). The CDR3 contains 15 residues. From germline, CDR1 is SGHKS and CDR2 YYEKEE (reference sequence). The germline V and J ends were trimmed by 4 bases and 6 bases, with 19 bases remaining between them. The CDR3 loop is CASSGGRQGIDGYTF. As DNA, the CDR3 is TGTGCCAGCAGCGGAGGACGCCAGGGGATCGATGGCTACACCTTC.

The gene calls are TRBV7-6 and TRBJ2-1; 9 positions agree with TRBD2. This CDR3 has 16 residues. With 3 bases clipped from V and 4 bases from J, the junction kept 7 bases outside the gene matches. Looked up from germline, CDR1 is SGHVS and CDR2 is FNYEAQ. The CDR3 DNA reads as TGTGCCAGCAGCTTGAGGCTAGCGGGGCTGTACAATGAGCAGTTCTTC. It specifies CASSLRLAGLYNEQFF.

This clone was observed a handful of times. CDR3 nucleotide sequence: TGTGCCAGCAGTTCCCCGGGACAGGGAAGTAATCAGCCCCAGCATTTT. It is translated as CASSSPGQGSNQPQHF. This chain links TRBV28 with TRBJ1-5; 9 bases match TRBD1. V was clipped by 4 bases and J by 4 bases; unmatched bases: 8. CDR3 length: 16 amino acids. Germline CDR1 reads MDHEN; CDR2 reads SYDVKM.

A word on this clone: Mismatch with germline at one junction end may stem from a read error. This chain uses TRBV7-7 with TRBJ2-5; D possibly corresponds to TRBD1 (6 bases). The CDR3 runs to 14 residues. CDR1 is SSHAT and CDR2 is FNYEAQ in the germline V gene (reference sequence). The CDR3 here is CASSLSARGETQYF. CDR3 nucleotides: TGTGCTAGCAGCTTATCAGCTAGGGGGGAGACCCAGTACTTC.

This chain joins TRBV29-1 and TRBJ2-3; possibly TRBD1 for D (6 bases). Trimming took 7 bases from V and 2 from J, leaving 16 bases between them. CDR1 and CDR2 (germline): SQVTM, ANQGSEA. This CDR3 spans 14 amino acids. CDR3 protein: CSARTGTTTDTQYF. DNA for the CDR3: TGCAGCGCCCGAACCGGGACAACCACAGATACGCAGTATTTT.

CDR3 protein: CASSWNRILNTEAFF. For the CDR3, the DNA is TGTGCCAGCAGCTGGAACAGAATCTTGAACACTGAAGCTTTCTTT. The chain joins TRBV5-6 to TRBJ1-1; D is unclear. V lost 3 bases to trimming and J lost 0 bases, with 12 bases between them. CDR3 size: 15 residues. Germline assignment: CDR1 SGHDT and CDR2 YYEEEE. Filled out from reference TRBV5-6 and TRBJ1-1, the complete variable domain reads DAGVTQSPTHLIKTRGQQVTLRCSPKSGHDTVSWYQQALGQGPQFIFQYYEEEERQRGNFPDRFSGHQFPNYSSELNVNALLLGDSALYLCASSWNRILNTEAFFGQGTRLTVV.

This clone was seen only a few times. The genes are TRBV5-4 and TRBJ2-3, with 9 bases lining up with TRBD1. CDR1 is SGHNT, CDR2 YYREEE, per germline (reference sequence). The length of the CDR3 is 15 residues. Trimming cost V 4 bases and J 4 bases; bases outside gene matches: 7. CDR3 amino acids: CASSPGQGRADTQYF. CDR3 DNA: TGTGCCAGCAGCCCAGGACAGGGGAGGGCAGATACGCAGTATTTT.

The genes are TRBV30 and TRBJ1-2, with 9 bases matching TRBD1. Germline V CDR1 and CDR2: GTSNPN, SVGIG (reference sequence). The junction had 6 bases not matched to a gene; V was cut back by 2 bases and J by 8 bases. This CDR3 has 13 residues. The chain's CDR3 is CAWSLGQGGGYTF. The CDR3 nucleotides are TGTGCCTGGAGTTTGGGACAGGGTGGCGGCTACACCTTC.

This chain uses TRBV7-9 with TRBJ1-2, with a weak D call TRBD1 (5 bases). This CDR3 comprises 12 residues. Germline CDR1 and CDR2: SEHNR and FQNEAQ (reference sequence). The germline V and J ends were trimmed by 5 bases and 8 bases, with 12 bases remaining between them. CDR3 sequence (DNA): TGTGCCAGCAGCCCCACAGACAGCGGCTACACCTTC. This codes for CASSPTDSGYTF.

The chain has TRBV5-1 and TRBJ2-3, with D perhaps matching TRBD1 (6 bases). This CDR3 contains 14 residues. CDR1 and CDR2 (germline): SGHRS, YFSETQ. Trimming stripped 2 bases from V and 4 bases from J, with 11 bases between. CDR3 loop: CASSFGQFPDTQYF. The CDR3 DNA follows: TGCGCCAGCAGCTTTGGACAGTTTCCAGATACGCAGTATTTT.

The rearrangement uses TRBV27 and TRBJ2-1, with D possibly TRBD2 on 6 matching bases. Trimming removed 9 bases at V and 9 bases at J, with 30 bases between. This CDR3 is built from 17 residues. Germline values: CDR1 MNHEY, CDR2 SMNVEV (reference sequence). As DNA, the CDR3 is TGTGCCAGTAGAATTACCTTTCCGAGACTAGGTTTAATTGAGCAGTTCTTC. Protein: CASRITFPRLGLIEQFF.

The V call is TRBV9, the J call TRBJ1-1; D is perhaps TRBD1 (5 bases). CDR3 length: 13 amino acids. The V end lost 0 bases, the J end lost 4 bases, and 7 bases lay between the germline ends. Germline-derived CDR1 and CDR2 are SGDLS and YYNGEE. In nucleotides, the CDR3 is TGTGCCAGCAGCGTAGAACAGGCCACTGAAGCTTTCTTT. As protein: CASSVEQATEAFF.

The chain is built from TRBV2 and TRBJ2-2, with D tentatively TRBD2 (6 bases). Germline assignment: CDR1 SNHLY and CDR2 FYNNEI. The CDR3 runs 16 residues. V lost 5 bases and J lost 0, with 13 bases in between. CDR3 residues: CASSSLGLPNTGELFF. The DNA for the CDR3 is TGTGCCAGCAGTTCCCTCGGACTACCGAACACCGGGGAGCTGTTTTTT.

CDR3 nucleotides: TGCGCCAGCAGCCCGACAGGGGGGGTATGGAGCAATGAGCAGTTCTTC. Protein sequence: CASSPTGGVWSNEQFF. The chain recombines TRBV4-1 with TRBJ2-1; 9 bases map to TRBD1. The CDR3 spans 16 residues. The V gene's germline CDR1 is MGHRA and CDR2 YSYEKL. The V gene end was trimmed by 4 bases and the J gene end by 6 bases; junction bases not matched to a gene: 10.

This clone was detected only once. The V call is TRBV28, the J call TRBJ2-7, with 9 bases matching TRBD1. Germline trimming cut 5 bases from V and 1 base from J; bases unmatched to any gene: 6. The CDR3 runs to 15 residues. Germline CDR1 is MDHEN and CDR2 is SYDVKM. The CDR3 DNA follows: TGTGCCAGCAGTCTTCAGGGACAGGGATCCTACGAGCAGTACTTC. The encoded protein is CASSLQGQGSYEQYF.

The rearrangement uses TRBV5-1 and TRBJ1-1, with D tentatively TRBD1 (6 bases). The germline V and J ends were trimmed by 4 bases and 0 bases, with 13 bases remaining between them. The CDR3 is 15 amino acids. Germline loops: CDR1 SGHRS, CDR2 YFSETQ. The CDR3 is CASSIHREMNTEAFF. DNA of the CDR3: TGCGCCAGCAGCATTCACAGGGAAATGAACACTGAAGCTTTCTTT.

This CDR3 reads CASSGADGATDTQYF. The CDR3 DNA follows: TGTGCCAGCAGTGGAGCGGATGGGGCCACAGATACGCAGTATTTT. The J gene is TRBJ2-3, the V gene TRBV6-1, with D possibly being TRBD1 or TRBD2 (5 bases each). V lost 4 bases to trimming and J lost 2 bases, with 13 bases between them. Germline loops: CDR1 MNHNS, CDR2 SASEGT. This CDR3 is 15 amino acids long.

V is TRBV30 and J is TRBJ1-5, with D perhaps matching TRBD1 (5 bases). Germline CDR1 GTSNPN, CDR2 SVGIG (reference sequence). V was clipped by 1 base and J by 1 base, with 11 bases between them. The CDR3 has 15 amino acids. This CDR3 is CAWSGGSGSNQPQHF. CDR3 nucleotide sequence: TGTGCCTGGAGTGGGGGATCAGGGAGCAATCAGCCCCAGCATTTT.

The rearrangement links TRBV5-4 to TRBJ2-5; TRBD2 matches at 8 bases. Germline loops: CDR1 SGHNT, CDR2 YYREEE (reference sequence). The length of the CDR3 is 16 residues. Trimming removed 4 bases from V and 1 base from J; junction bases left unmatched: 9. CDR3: CASSRSSGLAQETQYF. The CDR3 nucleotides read TGTGCCAGCAGCCGATCCTCCGGACTAGCCCAAGAGACCCAGTACTTC.